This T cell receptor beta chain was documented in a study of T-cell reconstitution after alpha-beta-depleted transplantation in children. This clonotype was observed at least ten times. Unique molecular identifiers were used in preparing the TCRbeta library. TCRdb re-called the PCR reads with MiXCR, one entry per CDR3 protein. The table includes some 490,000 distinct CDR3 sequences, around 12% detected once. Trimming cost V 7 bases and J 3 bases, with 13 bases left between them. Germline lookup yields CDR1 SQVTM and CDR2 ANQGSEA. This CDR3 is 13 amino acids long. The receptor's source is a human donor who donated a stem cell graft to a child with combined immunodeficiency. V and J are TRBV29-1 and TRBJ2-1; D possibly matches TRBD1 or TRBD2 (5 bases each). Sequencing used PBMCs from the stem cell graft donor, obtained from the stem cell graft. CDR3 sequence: CSAQGGLYNEQFF. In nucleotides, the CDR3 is TGCAGCGCCCAGGGCGGGCTCTACAATGAGCAGTTCTTC.